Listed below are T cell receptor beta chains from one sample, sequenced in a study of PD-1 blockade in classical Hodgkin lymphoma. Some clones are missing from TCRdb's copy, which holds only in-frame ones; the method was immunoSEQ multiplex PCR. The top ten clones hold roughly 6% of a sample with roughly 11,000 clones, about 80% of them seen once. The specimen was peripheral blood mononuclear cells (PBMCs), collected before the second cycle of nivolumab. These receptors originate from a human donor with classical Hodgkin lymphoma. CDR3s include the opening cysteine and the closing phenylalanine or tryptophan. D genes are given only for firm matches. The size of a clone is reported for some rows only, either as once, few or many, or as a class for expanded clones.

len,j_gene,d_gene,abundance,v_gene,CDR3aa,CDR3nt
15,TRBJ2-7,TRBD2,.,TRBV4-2,CASSPGLAGAYEQYF,TGTGCCAGCAGCCCGGGACTAGCGGGAGCCTACGAGCAGTACTTC
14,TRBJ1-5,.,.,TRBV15,CATSRDRGSQPQHF,TGTGCCACCAGCAGAGATCGGGGTAGTCAGCCCCAGCATTTT
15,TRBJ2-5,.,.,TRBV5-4,CASSLAKAGRETQYF,TGTGCCAGCAGCTTGGCCAAAGCAGGGCGAGAGACCCAGTACTTC
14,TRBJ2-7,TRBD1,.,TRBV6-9,CASSLDRGLYEQYF,TGTGCCAGCAGCCTGGACAGGGGGCTCTACGAGCAGTACTTC
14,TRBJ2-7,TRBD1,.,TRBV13,CASSSRTGSYEQYF,TGTGCCAGCAGCTCTCGGACAGGGTCTTACGAGCAGTACTTC
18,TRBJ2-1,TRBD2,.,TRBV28,CASSLTPWTSGSYNEQFF,TGTGCCAGCAGTTTGACCCCATGGACTAGCGGGAGTTACAATGAGCAGTTCTTC
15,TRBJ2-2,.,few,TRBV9,CASSAPEGITGELFF,TGTGCCAGCAGCGCCCCGGAAGGGATCACCGGGGAGCTGTTTTTT
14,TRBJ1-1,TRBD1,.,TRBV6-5,CASSPGQPNTEAFF,TGTGCCAGCAGCCCGGGACAGCCGAACACTGAAGCTTTCTTT
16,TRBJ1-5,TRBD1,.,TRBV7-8,CASSDRTGGLNQPQHF,TGTGCCAGCAGCGACCGGACAGGGGGCCTCAATCAGCCCCAGCATTTT
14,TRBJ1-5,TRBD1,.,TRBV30,CAWSAGQGSQPQHF,TGTGCCTGGAGTGCAGGACAGGGCAGTCAGCCCCAGCATTTT
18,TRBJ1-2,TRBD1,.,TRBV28,CASSFIPFLGQSFYGYTF,TGTGCCAGCAGCTTTATCCCCTTCCTGGGACAGTCCTTCTATGGCTACACCTTC
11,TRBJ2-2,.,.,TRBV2,CASRAGGELFF,TGTGCCAGCAGGGCCGGCGGGGAGCTGTTTTTT
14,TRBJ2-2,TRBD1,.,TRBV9,CASHRDRNTGELFF,TGTGCCAGCCACCGGGACAGAAACACCGGGGAGCTGTTTTTT
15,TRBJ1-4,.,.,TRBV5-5,CASSQTFLEGEKLFF,TGTGCCAGCAGCCAGACATTCCTAGAAGGAGAAAAACTGTTTTTT
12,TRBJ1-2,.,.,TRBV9,CASSPDGYGYTF,TGTGCCAGCAGCCCAGATGGATATGGCTACACCTTC
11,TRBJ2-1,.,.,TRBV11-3,CASSLDNEQFF,TGTGCCAGCAGCCTTGACAATGAGCAGTTCTTC
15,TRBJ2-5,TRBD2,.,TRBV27,CASISLAGGPGTQYF,TGTGCCAGCATCTCTCTAGCGGGAGGGCCTGGCACCCAGTACTTC
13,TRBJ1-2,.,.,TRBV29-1,CSVDFRANYGYTF,TGCAGCGTGGATTTCAGAGCTAACTATGGCTACACCTTC
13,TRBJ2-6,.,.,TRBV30,CAWSVDGANVLTF,TGTGCCTGGAGTGTAGACGGGGCCAACGTCCTGACTTTC
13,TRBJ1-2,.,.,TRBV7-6,CASSLGEMGGYTF,TGTGCCAGCAGCTTAGGGGAAATGGGCGGCTACACCTTC
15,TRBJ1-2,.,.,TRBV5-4,CASSLGGAFGDGYTF,TGTGCCAGCAGTTTGGGGGGGGCCTTCGGGGATGGCTACACCTTC
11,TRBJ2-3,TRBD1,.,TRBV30,CAWRGQVTQYF,TGTGCCTGGAGGGGACAGGTTACGCAGTATTTT
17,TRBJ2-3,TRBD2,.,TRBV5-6,CASSSLAGSVGTDTQYF,TGTGCCAGCAGCTCTCTAGCGGGGAGCGTTGGCACAGATACGCAGTATTTT
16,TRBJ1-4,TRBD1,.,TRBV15,CATSRFSRGLGEKLFF,TGTGCCACCAGCAGATTTTCCAGGGGGCTTGGTGAAAAACTGTTTTTT
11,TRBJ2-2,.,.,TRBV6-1,CASIQAGELFF,TGTGCCAGCATCCAGGCCGGGGAGCTGTTTTTT
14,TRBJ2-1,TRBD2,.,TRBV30,CAWISGSSYNEQFF,TGTGCCTGGATTAGCGGGAGCTCCTACAATGAGCAGTTCTTC
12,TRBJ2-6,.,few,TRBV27,CASASGANVLTF,TGTGCCAGCGCCTCTGGGGCCAACGTCCTGACTTTC
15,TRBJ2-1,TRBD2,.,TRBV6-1,CASSELSGSPNEQFF,TGTGCCAGCAGTGAACTCAGCGGGAGCCCTAATGAGCAGTTCTTC
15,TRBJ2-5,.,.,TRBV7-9,CASNRRELWEETQYF,TGTGCCAGCAACCGACGCGAGTTGTGGGAAGAGACCCAGTACTTC
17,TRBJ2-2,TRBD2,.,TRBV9,CASSASLAGGYTGELFF,TGTGCCAGCAGCGCTTCCTTAGCGGGGGGGTACACCGGGGAGCTGTTTTTT
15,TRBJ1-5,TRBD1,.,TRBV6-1,CASRKGTGGPQPQHF,TGTGCCAGCAGGAAAGGGACAGGGGGTCCTCAGCCCCAGCATTTT
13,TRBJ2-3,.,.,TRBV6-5,CASRAPSTDTQYF,TGTGCCAGCAGGGCCCCGAGCACAGATACGCAGTATTTT
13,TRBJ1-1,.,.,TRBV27,CASSPIGNTEAFF,TGTGCCAGCAGTCCTATAGGTAACACTGAAGCTTTCTTT
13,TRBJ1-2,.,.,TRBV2,CASSGDGGGGYTF,TGTGCCAGCAGTGGGGATGGGGGAGGAGGCTACACCTTC
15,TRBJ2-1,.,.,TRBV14,CASSHHLGLYNEQFF,TGTGCCAGCAGCCATCATCTGGGACTTTACAATGAGCAGTTCTTC
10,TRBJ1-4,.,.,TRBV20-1,CSVREGRLFF,TGCAGTGTAAGAGAGGGAAGGCTGTTTTTT
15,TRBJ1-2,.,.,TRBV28,CASRLGWPANYGYTF,TGTGCCAGCAGGTTAGGGTGGCCCGCTAACTATGGCTACACCTTC
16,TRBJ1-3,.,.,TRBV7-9,CASSLVLQGIGNTIYF,TGTGCCAGCAGCTTAGTCCTTCAGGGGATTGGAAACACCATATATTTT
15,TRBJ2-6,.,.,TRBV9,CASSGWISGANVLTF,TGTGCCAGCAGCGGCTGGATCTCTGGGGCCAACGTCCTGACTTTC
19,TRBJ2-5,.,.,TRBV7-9,CASSLAKVGGLLYQETQYF,TGTGCCAGCAGCTTAGCGAAGGTCGGGGGGCTCTTGTACCAAGAGACCCAGTACTTC
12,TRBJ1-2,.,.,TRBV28,CASRTANYGYTF,TGTGCCAGCAGGACAGCTAACTATGGCTACACCTTC
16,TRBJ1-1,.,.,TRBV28,CASSSPPGLWDTEAFF,TGTGCCAGCAGTTCCCCACCGGGACTCTGGGACACTGAAGCTTTCTTT
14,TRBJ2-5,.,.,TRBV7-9,CASSLLGGKETQYF,TGTGCCAGCAGCTTGCTAGGGGGAAAAGAGACCCAGTACTTC
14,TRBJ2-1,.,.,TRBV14,CASSSTSDYNEQFF,TGTGCCAGCAGCTCGACGTCGGATTACAATGAGCAGTTCTTC
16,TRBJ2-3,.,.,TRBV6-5,CASSYYEGGSTDTQYF,TGTGCCAGCAGTTACTACGAGGGAGGCAGCACAGATACGCAGTATTTT
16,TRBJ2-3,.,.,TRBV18,CASSPQLASSTDTQYF,TGTGCCAGCTCACCACAACTAGCTTCTAGCACAGATACGCAGTATTTT
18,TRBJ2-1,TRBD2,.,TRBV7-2,CASLEAFKTGGTRNEQFF,TGTGCCAGCCTCGAAGCGTTCAAGACGGGAGGGACAAGAAATGAGCAGTTCTTC
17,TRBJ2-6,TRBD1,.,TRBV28,CASSSGQGAWGANVLTF,TGTGCCAGCAGCTCGGGACAGGGGGCTTGGGGGGCCAACGTCCTGACTTTC
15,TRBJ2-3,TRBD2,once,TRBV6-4,CASSGTSAPTDTQYF,TGTGCCAGCAGCGGGACTAGCGCCCCCACAGATACGCAGTATTTT
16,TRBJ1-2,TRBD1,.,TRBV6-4,CASSKYPGQGADGYTF,TGTGCCAGCAGCAAGTACCCGGGACAGGGGGCTGATGGCTACACCTTC